This T cell receptor (beta chain) was captured by sequencing in a study of blood T cell repertoires in COVID-19. Study as a whole: There were acute and convalescent COVID-19 samples, and they came from the United States, Italy and Spain.

V shed 3 bases and J shed 4 bases, with 19 bases lying between them. Germline V gene lookup returns CDR1 MNHNS and CDR2 SASEGT. CDR3 size: 16 residues. Sequencing used immunoSEQ multiplex PCR; TCRdb keeps in-frame clones, though not all of them. The data hold approximately 150,000 clones, with 87% observed a single time. What was sequenced was peripheral blood. This receptor was obtained from a woman aged 55 to 70 who had recovered from COVID-19. The J gene is TRBJ2-7, the V gene TRBV6-1; TRBD1 is a possible D gene (5 bases). CDR3 nucleotide sequence: TGTGCCAGCAGTGAGTGGACAACGAATTCGGTATACGAGCAGTACTTC. Its translation is CASSEWTTNSVYEQYF.